The subject of this entry is one TCR beta chain. Its matching antigen is unknown. This sample was included in a study of T cell responses to AZD1222 COVID-19 vaccine. General study findings and limits: In a largely white British group with more females than males, clonal diversity was possibly underestimated.

TCRdb's copy holds only in-frame clones and misses some; the assay was immunoSEQ multiplex PCR. Of about 50,000 clones in the sample, about 80% were seen once. Sequencing used peripheral blood, obtained 28 days after the second AZD1222 dose. This clonotype originated in an adult who received the AZD1222 COVID-19 vaccine.

The DNA of the CDR3 is TGCGCCAGCAAAGTGGGACATAACACCGGGGAGCTGTTTTTT. Protein product: CASKVGHNTGELFF. The genes are TRBV10-1 and TRBJ2-2; perhaps TRBD1 as D (6 bases). Germline-derived CDR1 and CDR2 are WNHNN and SYGVQD (reference sequence). The CDR3 is made up of 14 amino acids. The V and J ends lost 7 bases and 2 bases respectively, with 11 bases between them.